This passage covers 5 T cell receptor beta chains from one sample sequenced in a study of blood T cell repertoires in COVID-19. Some clones are missing from TCRdb's copy, which holds only in-frame ones; the method was immunoSEQ multiplex PCR. The repertoire consists of around 110,000 clones, with 90% occurring once and the leading ten covering roughly 2%. The sequenced sample consisted of peripheral blood. The receptor source for this set is a human donor with active COVID-19. The donor label of this sample is uncertain.

A few counts support this clone. V gene TRBV30 combines with J gene TRBJ1-2; TRBD1 is a possible D gene (6 bases). Trimming took 1 base from V and 4 from J, leaving 16 bases between them. Germline CDR1 and CDR2: GTSNPN and SVGIG (reference sequence). The CDR3 extends over 15 amino acids. In DNA form, the CDR3 reads TGTGCCTGGAGTGGAAAACAGGGAAGGGCCTATGGCTACACCTTC. This sequence encodes CAWSGKQGRAYGYTF.

The chain uses TRBV5-1 and TRBJ2-5; TRBD2 matches 14 bases. The trim removed 5 bases at V and 2 bases at J, leaving 8 bases unmatched. This CDR3 region has 17 residues. Germline V gene lookup returns CDR1 SGHRS and CDR2 YFSETQ. CDR3 nucleotide sequence: TGCGCCAGCAGTCTCGGACTAGCGGGGGGAATTCAAGAGACCCAGTACTTC. Encoded protein: CASSLGLAGGIQETQYF.

This clone was found a few times. The chain recombines TRBV6-2 or TRBV6-3 with TRBJ1-1; unclear D gene. Germline V lookup: CDR1 MNHEY, CDR2 SVGEGT. Trimming took 4 bases from V and 2 from J, leaving 8 bases between them. The CDR3 is 13 amino acids. The CDR3 region has the DNA TGTGCCAGCAGTTTTGCGGATAACACTGAAGCTTTCTTT. This encodes CASSFADNTEAFF.

This clone was recorded a few times. V and J are TRBV9 and TRBJ1-6; D gene unclear. Trimming removed 0 bases at V and 7 bases at J, with 20 bases between. The CDR3 has 18 amino acids. Germline V gene lookup returns CDR1 SGDLS and CDR2 YYNGEE. The DNA of the CDR3 is TGTGCCAGCAGCGTAGCTTTATCTGTCGGGAGCATCAATTCACCCCTCCACTTT. Translation gives CASSVALSVGSINSPLHF.

In this sample, this clone turned up a few times. The chain is built from TRBV4-2 and TRBJ2-5, with TRBD1 matching 7 bases. This CDR3 contains 14 residues. After removal of 3 bases from V and 5 bases from J, the junction contained 6 bases not matched to a gene. The germline V gene has CDR1 LGHNA and CDR2 YNFKEQ. This chain's CDR3 is CASSHTGEQETQYF. The CDR3 DNA is TGTGCCAGCAGCCACACAGGGGAGCAGGAGACCCAGTACTTC.